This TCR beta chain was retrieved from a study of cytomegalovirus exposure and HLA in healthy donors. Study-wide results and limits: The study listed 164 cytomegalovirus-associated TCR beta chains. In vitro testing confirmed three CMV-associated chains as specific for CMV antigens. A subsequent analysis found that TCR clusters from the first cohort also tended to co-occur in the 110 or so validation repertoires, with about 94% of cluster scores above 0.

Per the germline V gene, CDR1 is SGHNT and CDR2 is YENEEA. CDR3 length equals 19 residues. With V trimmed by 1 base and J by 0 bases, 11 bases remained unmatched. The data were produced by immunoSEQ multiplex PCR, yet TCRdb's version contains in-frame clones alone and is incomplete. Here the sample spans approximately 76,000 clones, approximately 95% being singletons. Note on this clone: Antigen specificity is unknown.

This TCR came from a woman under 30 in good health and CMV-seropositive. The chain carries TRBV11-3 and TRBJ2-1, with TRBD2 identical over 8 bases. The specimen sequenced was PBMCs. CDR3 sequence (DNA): TGTGCCAGCAGCTTAGGCAGACTAGCGCGAATAAGCTCCTACAATGAGCAGTTCTTC. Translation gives CASSLGRLARISSYNEQFF.